This is a list of T cell receptor beta chains from one sample in a study of CD8+CD57+ T cells in acquired aplastic anemia. TCRdb reprocessed the reads via MiXCR and lists one record per CDR3 protein. In the table there are 250,000 to 300,000 distinct CDR3 sequences, roughly 50% of which are singletons. Sequenced material: sorted CD4+, CD8+, or CD8+CD57+ T cells (not recorded which) from PBMCs. These receptors came from a human donor with severe aplastic anemia or a healthy control (not recorded which). Each CDR3 is given with its conserved first and last residue.

J gene: TRBJ1-6
V gene: TRBV6-5
CDR3 protein: CASRSATYNSPLHF

J gene: TRBJ2-3
V gene: TRBV2
CDR3 protein: CASSLGTPDTQYF

J gene: TRBJ2-5
V gene: TRBV20-1
CDR3 protein: CSASLVSGDQETQYF

J gene: TRBJ2-7
V gene: TRBV20-1
CDR3 protein: CSATGDEQYF

J gene: TRBJ1-5
V gene: TRBV6-1
CDR3 protein: CASGRSGPTNQPQHF

J gene: TRBJ1-1
V gene: TRBV5-1
CDR3 protein: CASSGNRGRDTEAFF

J gene: TRBJ2-3
V gene: TRBV24-1
CDR3 protein: CATSDSRTGAEDTQYF

J gene: TRBJ2-3
V gene: TRBV11-2
CDR3 protein: CASSPGSTDTQYF

J gene: TRBJ1-1
V gene: TRBV20-1
CDR3 protein: CSALEQYFGTEAFF

J gene: TRBJ1-1
V gene: TRBV25-1
CDR3 protein: CASSEQTGTEAFF

J gene: TRBJ2-7
V gene: TRBV2
CDR3 protein: CASGTTYEQYF

J gene: TRBJ1-1
V gene: TRBV24-1
CDR3 protein: CATRGQGLMNTEAFF

J gene: TRBJ2-1
V gene: TRBV5-1
CDR3 protein: CASSPGPNNEQFF

J gene: TRBJ1-2
V gene: TRBV10-3
CDR3 protein: CAISLSTGDYGYTF

J gene: TRBJ2-1
V gene: TRBV24-1
CDR3 protein: CATSGAGQGSDEQFF